The sequence of this T cell receptor beta chain was determined in a study of CD8+ T cells in alopecia areata. Study-level background: Those treated were given oral tofacitinib at 5 to 10 mg twice daily. The percentage of affected scalp area served as the score of severity for treated patients. The study's findings and limits: Only one nonresponder was present, which leaves the link between baseline CD8+ expansion and response uncertain. The study found higher clonality in lesional than normal scalp, especially in alopecia totalis/universalis.

Sequencing templates came from extracted RNA that was reverse transcribed into cDNA. The method was immunoSEQ multiplex PCR; TCRdb's version includes in-frame clones alone and lacks a portion of them. The table has tens of thousands of clones, 25% to 30% seen once. The V segment lost 7 bases and the J segment 0 bases; nucleotides outside the gene matches: 21. Germline CDR1 is SGHVS and CDR2 is FNYEAQ. This CDR3 contains 20 residues. As to treatment: oral pan-JAK inhibitor, 5-10 mg twice daily. In regard to this clone: What it recognizes is unknown.

V and J are TRBV7-6 and TRBJ2-3; 8 nucleotides agree with TRBD2. This TCR came from a human donor with alopecia areata. The sample was CD8+ T cells sorted from blood, taken at week 4, from a patient treated with tofacitinib. The CDR3 here is CASTYSVGLAGNSSTDTQYF. For the CDR3, the DNA is TGTGCCAGCACCTATTCCGTAGGGCTAGCGGGTAACTCTAGCACAGATACGCAGTATTTT.